This is a list of T cell receptor beta chains from one sample in a study of blood T cell repertoires in COVID-19. Sequencing was performed with immunoSEQ multiplex PCR; in TCRdb, only in-frame clones are kept and a portion is missing. The table shows over 150,000 clones, with under 90% occurring only once. The sequenced sample was PBMCs or T cells enriched from blood (not recorded which). These receptors were taken from a woman in her sixties or seventies who had recovered from COVID-19. The CDR3 runs from the conserved cysteine through the conserved F or W. A D gene is named only where the DNA matches it firmly. A row's size may be missing; if present it is once, few, many or a size class.

d_call clone_size j_call v_call cdr3_nt cdr3_aa
NA NA TRBJ1-1 TRBV5-5 TGTGCCAGCAGCCCCCCGAGGGACACTGAAGCTTTCTTT CASSPPRDTEAFF
NA NA TRBJ2-7 TRBV5-1 TGCGCCAGCAGCTTGGGGCAGGGGATGGGCGAGCAGTACTTC CASSLGQGMGEQYF
TRBD1 NA TRBJ1-4 TRBV25-1 TGTGCCAGCAGTACCCCTCCCGGGACAGGGGAACTCAATGAAAAACTGTTTTTT CASSTPPGTGELNEKLFF
TRBD1 NA TRBJ2-3 TRBV18 TGTGCCAGCTCACTTCCGGGACAGGGGCAGTATTTT CASSLPGQGQYF
NA NA TRBJ2-5 TRBV5-1 TGCGCCAGCAGCTTGACGGGTTCCTCTGAGACCCAGTACTTC CASSLTGSSETQYF
NA NA TRBJ2-7 TRBV7-9 TGTGCCAGCAGCTTCCCAGGGACTCTCCCCTACGAGCAGTACTTC CASSFPGTLPYEQYF
TRBD1 NA TRBJ1-2 TRBV19 TGTGCCAGTAGTAGAAGATTACAGGGGGCGAATGGCTACACCTTC CASSRRLQGANGYTF
NA once TRBJ1-2 TRBV3-1/TRBV3-2 TGTGCCAGCAGGACATTAAGCGGGGCATGGGCTGGCTACACCTTC CASRTLSGAWAGYTF
NA NA TRBJ1-2 TRBV3-1/TRBV3-2 TGTGCCAGCAGCCATCTCGGTTCGGCGGGCGGCTACACCTTC CASSHLGSAGGYTF
NA once TRBJ1-5 TRBV19 TGTGCCAGTAGTGGACACCGAAGCTATAGCAATCAGCCCCAGCATTTT CASSGHRSYSNQPQHF
NA NA TRBJ2-7 TRBV3-1/TRBV3-2 TGTGCCAGCAGCCAAGCCCCACTCTACGAGCAGTACTTC CASSQAPLYEQYF
NA NA TRBJ1-5 TRBV6-5 TGTGCCAGCAAGAGGGGGAATCAGCCCCAGCATTTT CASKRGNQPQHF
TRBD1 NA TRBJ2-7 TRBV18 TGTGCCAGCTCACCACCTTCGTCAGGGGGCCTACTCGAGCAGTACTTC CASSPPSSGGLLEQYF
NA few TRBJ1-1 TRBV15 TGTGCCACCAGCAGAGATCAGGGCACTGAAGCTTTCTTT CATSRDQGTEAFF
TRBD2 NA TRBJ2-3 TRBV19 TGTGCCAGTAGTATGGGACTAGCGGGGGTGGTAGATACGCAGTATTTT CASSMGLAGVVDTQYF
NA NA TRBJ2-1 TRBV9 TGTGCCAGCAGCGCCGACGGACTTGCCTACAATGAGCAGTTCTTC CASSADGLAYNEQFF
TRBD2 NA TRBJ2-1 TRBV6-6 TGTGCCAGCAGTCGACTAGCGGGGGCGCAGTACAATGAGCAGTTCTTC CASSRLAGAQYNEQFF
NA once TRBJ1-2 TRBV27 TGTGCCAGCAGGGGCGGGAACTATGGCTACACCTTC CASRGGNYGYTF
TRBD1 NA TRBJ1-4 TRBV6-5 TGTGCCAGCGACAGGGGGGGGGAAAAACTGTTTTTT CASDRGGEKLFF
TRBD1 NA TRBJ1-2 TRBV29-1 TGCAGCGTTCCAGGGGGTAACTATGGCTACACCTTC CSVPGGNYGYTF
NA many TRBJ1-4 TRBV20-1 TGCAGTGCTAGTAAGCAGGTGGATGAAAAACTGTTTTTT CSASKQVDEKLFF
NA few TRBJ2-6 TRBV24-1 TGTGCCACCAGTGAGCCCGGCTCTGGGGCCAACGTCCTGACTTTC CATSEPGSGANVLTF
NA NA TRBJ1-1 TRBV5-1 TGCGCCAGCAGCTTACGTCAGGGCGGCATGAACACTGAAGCTTTCTTT CASSLRQGGMNTEAFF
TRBD1 NA TRBJ1-1 TRBV2 TGTGCCAGCAGGGTAGGACAGGGGAAATCTGAAGCTTTCTTT CASRVGQGKSEAFF
NA NA TRBJ2-3 TRBV7-2 TGTGCCAGCAGCTCTCTAAGGGGGGGACTAGATACGCAGTATTTT CASSSLRGGLDTQYF
TRBD1 NA TRBJ2-5 TRBV6-5 TGTGCCAGCAGTACCACGACAGGGGGCGCCGAGACCCAGTACTTC CASSTTTGGAETQYF
TRBD1 NA TRBJ2-1 TRBV5-1 TGCGCCAGCAGCATACAGACAGGGGCGGGATACAATGAGCAGTTCTTC CASSIQTGAGYNEQFF
TRBD2 NA TRBJ2-1 TRBV9 TGTGCCAGCAGCGTAGCGGGGGGGCAGTACAATGAGCAGTTCTTC CASSVAGGQYNEQFF
TRBD2 NA TRBJ2-7 TRBV27 TGTGCCAGCAGTTCCTTGACTAGCGACACCTACGAGCAGTACTTC CASSSLTSDTYEQYF
TRBD2 once TRBJ2-7 TRBV7-2 TGTGCCAGCAGTTGGACTAGCGGGGGGCGATACGAGCAGTACTTC CASSWTSGGRYEQYF
NA NA TRBJ2-7 TRBV21-1 TGTGCCAGCAGCATTCAGGACACCAGGTACGAGCAGTACTTC CASSIQDTRYEQYF
NA NA TRBJ1-1 TRBV12-3/TRBV12-4 TGTGCCGGTTCCACCGGCACTGAAGCTTTCTTT CAGSTGTEAFF
NA NA TRBJ2-5 TRBV5-1 TGCGCCAGCAGCAACCGGGACAAAGGCGGCGAGACCCAGTACTTC CASSNRDKGGETQYF
NA NA TRBJ1-2 TRBV3-1/TRBV3-2 TGTGCCAGCAGCCAAGTAAGTAACGGCGGCTATGGCTACACCTTC CASSQVSNGGYGYTF
NA NA TRBJ2-3 TRBV7-9 TGTGCCAGCAGCTTAGGGGCGCGGGGGCGAGATACGCAGTATTTT CASSLGARGRDTQYF
NA NA TRBJ1-3 TRBV4-2 TGTGCCAGCAGCCAATATGCAGGTTCAAACTCTGGAAACACCATATATTTT CASSQYAGSNSGNTIYF
NA NA TRBJ1-1 TRBV5-1 TGCGCCAGCAGCTTGGACAGGATGAACACTGAAGCTTTCTTT CASSLDRMNTEAFF
NA NA TRBJ1-1 TRBV2 TGTGCCAGCAGCCTTGATCGGGATAACACTGAAGCTTTCTTT CASSLDRDNTEAFF
TRBD2 NA TRBJ2-5 TRBV11-2 TGTGCCAGCAGCTTTACTAGCGGGGGAGGGGAGACCCAGTACTTC CASSFTSGGGETQYF
NA NA TRBJ2-5 TRBV14 TGTGCCAGCAGCCAAGATTTGGGGAAGGGGCGGGACACCCAGTACTTC CASSQDLGKGRDTQYF
TRBD2 NA TRBJ2-7 TRBV27 TGTGCCAGCAGTTTCCGGACTAGCGGGGGCTACGAGCAGTACTTC CASSFRTSGGYEQYF
TRBD1 NA TRBJ1-6 TRBV2 TGTGCCAGCAGAGACAGGGGGCAGGATAATTCACCCCTCCACTTT CASRDRGQDNSPLHF
TRBD1 once TRBJ2-5 TRBV10-3 TGTGCCATCGGCGCGGGACAGGGGGCGCGGGAGACCCAGTACTTC CAIGAGQGARETQYF
NA NA TRBJ1-1 TRBV19 TGTGCCAGTAGTCTATCGGGGACTGAAGCTTTCTTT CASSLSGTEAFF
NA NA TRBJ2-3 TRBV2 TGTGCCAGCAGTGAAAACAGGGGGGGTCGGGATACGCAGTATTTT CASSENRGGRDTQYF
NA NA TRBJ2-3 TRBV9 TGTGCCAGCAGCGCCGGCCCCGGACAGTTTACAGATACGCAGTATTTT CASSAGPGQFTDTQYF
TRBD1 NA TRBJ1-1 TRBV30 TGTGCCTGGAGCGACAGCGGACAGGGAATTCCTGAAGCTTTCTTT CAWSDSGQGIPEAFF
TRBD1 once TRBJ2-7 TRBV7-8 TGTGCCAGCAGCCCCGGACAGGGAAACTACGAGCAGTACTTC CASSPGQGNYEQYF
TRBD2 NA TRBJ2-5 TRBV5-1 TGCGCCAGCAGCCCCTCCAAGCGGGGGGGCACAGAGACCCAGTACTTC CASSPSKRGGTETQYF
TRBD1 NA TRBJ1-6 TRBV27 TGTGCCAGCAGACTAGGACAGGGTAGATCACCCCTCCACTTT CASRLGQGRSPLHF
NA NA TRBJ2-3 TRBV7-2 TGTGCCAGCAGCTTAGGTGGAGGGGGCCCCAGCACAGATACGCAGTATTTT CASSLGGGGPSTDTQYF
NA NA TRBJ1-2 TRBV12-3/TRBV12-4 TGTGCCAGCAGAAATCGGGGGGGCTACACCTTC CASRNRGGYTF
TRBD2 NA TRBJ2-3 TRBV5-8 TGTGCCAGCAGCTCCGGGACTAGCGGGGCCCCCGATACGCAGTATTTT CASSSGTSGAPDTQYF